This passage covers 9 T cell receptor beta chains from one sample sequenced in a study of T cells in women clearing cervical HPV infection. The repertoire was sequenced with immunoSEQ multiplex PCR; TCRdb's copy has only in-frame clones and lacks some. The listing contains about 48,000 clones. Sequencing was carried out using blood buffy coat. These receptors were taken from a woman aged 18-70 years with a cervical HPV16 infection that either progressed to CIN3+ or cleared (not recorded which).

Details on this clone: The read stops 3 residues short of the end of the CDR3; the missing end is completed from the germline J gene. The chain employs TRBV5-1 and TRBJ1-2, with a weak D call TRBD1 (5 bases). Germline values: CDR1 SGHRS, CDR2 YFSETQ. The length of the CDR3 is 14 residues. The CDR3 loop is CASSLEVGPHGYTF. CDR3 DNA, as far as it was read: TGCGCCAGCAGCTTGGAGGTGGGGCCTCACGGC.

Of note for this clone: The sequenced fragment ends 3 residues before the CDR3 boundary, so the rest is inferred from the germline J gene. The chain joins TRBV5-1 to TRBJ2-7; D not resolved. The germline V gene encodes CDR1 SGHRS and CDR2 YFSETQ. Trimming took 1 base from V and 0 from J, leaving 11 bases between them. This CDR3 region has 15 residues. The CDR3 DNA, read in part, is TGCGCCAGCAGCTTGTCCCCGGTAAGCTCCTACGAG. It specifies CASSLSPVSSYE. The full-length CDR3 reads as CASSLSPVSSYEQYF.

Regarding this clone: The CDR3 end falls 3 residues outside the read, so it is completed with the germline J gene. The chain combines TRBV5-1 with TRBJ2-7; D gene unclear. The CDR3 sequence is 13 residues long. CDR1 is SGHRS and CDR2 is YFSETQ in the germline V gene. V was cut by 1 base and J by 3 bases, with 8 bases left in between. The sequenced part of the CDR3 DNA is TGCGCCAGCAGCTTGACAGATCACTACGAG. Translation: CASSLTDHYE. Given in full, the CDR3 is CASSLTDHYEQYF.

Note on this clone: The CDR3 end falls 3 residues outside the read, so it is completed with the germline J gene. The J gene is TRBJ2-7, the V gene TRBV5-1; maybe TRBD1 (6 bases). The length of the CDR3 is 16 residues. Germline CDR1 and CDR2: SGHRS and YFSETQ. V was pared by 0 bases and J by 1 base, with 14 bases between. This CDR3 is CASSLEPGQMSYEQYF. The CDR3 bases that were read are TGCGCCAGCAGCTTGGAGCCGGGACAAATGTCCTACGAG.

Turning to this clone: The read falls 3 residues short of the CDR3 end, and the missing part is taken from the germline J gene. This chain uses TRBV6-4 with TRBJ2-3, with D possibly being TRBD2 (6 bases). The CDR3 consists of 16 residues. The V and J ends lost 1 base and 1 base respectively, with 12 bases between them. The germline V gene has CDR1 MRHNA and CDR2 SNTAGT. The sequenced part of the CDR3 DNA is TGTGCCAGCAGTGACTGGGGACTCCTTCGCACAGATACG. Translated: CASSDWGLLRTDT. The entire CDR3 protein reads CASSDWGLLRTDTQYF.

As for this clone: The missing CDR3 end, 3 residues past where the read stops, is filled in from the germline J gene. The chain joins TRBV20-1 to TRBJ2-5; D remains unclear. Germline CDR1 reads DFQATT; CDR2 reads SNEGSKA (reference sequence). Trimming cost V 6 bases and J 3 bases, with 20 bases left between them. The CDR3 is made up of 15 amino acids. The CDR3 sequence: CSATQIRGTEETQYF. The sequenced part of the CDR3 DNA is TGCAGTGCCACGCAGATCCGAGGCACCGAAGAGACC.

Notes on this clone: Read sequence stops 3 residues before the CDR3 end, and the germline J gene provides the missing end. The gene calls are TRBV11-3 and TRBJ2-3; 9 bases map to TRBD1. Trimming took 11 bases from V and 4 from J; bases not matched to a gene: 10. Germline V lookup: CDR1 SGHNT, CDR2 YENEEA. This CDR3 has 14 residues. This CDR3 is CARPGQGHSDTQYF. The CDR3 bases that were read are TGTGCCCGTCCGGGACAGGGACATTCAGATACG.

As to this clone: The read comes to an end 3 residues before the CDR3 does, leaving the germline J gene to fill in the end. This chain uses TRBV28 with TRBJ1-5; no firm D call. The CDR3 sequence is 12 residues long. CDR1 and CDR2 (germline): MDHEN, SYDVKM. Trimming left V 3 bases short and J 4 bases short, with 4 bases between. The CDR3 sequence is CASSFQNQPQHF. The CDR3 bases that were read are TGTGCCAGCAGTTTTCAGAATCAGCCC.

For this clone: The DNA ends 3 residues before the CDR3 does, and the rest of the CDR3 is filled in from the germline J gene. The chain is built from TRBV2 and TRBJ2-6; TRBD1 matches 8 bases. CDR1 SNHLY and CDR2 FYNNEI come from the germline V gene. Trimming removed 9 bases from V and 4 bases from J; junction bases left unmatched: 2. CDR3 size: 13 residues. CDR3 in amino acids: CARTGAGANVLTF. CDR3 DNA, as far as it was read: TGTGCCAGGACAGGGGCCGGGGCCAACGTC.